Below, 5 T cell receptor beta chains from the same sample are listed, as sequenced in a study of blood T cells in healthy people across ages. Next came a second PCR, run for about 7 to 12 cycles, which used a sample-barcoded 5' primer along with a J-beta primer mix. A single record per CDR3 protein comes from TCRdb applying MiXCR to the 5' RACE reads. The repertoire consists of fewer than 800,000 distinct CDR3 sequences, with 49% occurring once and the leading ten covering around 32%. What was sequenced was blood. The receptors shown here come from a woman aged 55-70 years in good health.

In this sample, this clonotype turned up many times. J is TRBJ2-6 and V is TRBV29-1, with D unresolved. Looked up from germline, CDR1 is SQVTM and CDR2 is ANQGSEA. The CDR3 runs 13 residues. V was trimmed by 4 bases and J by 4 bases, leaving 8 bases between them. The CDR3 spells CSVGGLGANVLTF. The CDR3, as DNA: TGCAGCGTTGGGGGTCTCGGGGCCAACGTCCTGACTTTC.

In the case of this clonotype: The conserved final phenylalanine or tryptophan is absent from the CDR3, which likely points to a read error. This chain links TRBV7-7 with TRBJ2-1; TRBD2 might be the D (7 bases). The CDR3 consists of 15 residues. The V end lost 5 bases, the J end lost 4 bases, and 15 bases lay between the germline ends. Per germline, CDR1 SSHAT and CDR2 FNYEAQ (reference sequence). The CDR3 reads CASSPGASGYNEQFL. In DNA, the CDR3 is TGTGCCAGCAGCCCGGGGGCTAGCGGATACAATGAGCAGTTCTTA.

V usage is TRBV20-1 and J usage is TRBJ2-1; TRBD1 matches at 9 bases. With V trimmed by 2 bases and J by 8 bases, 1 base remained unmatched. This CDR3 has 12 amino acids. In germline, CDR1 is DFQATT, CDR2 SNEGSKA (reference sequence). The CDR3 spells CSARRQGDEQFF. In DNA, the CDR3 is TGCAGTGCTAGACGACAGGGGGATGAGCAGTTCTTC.

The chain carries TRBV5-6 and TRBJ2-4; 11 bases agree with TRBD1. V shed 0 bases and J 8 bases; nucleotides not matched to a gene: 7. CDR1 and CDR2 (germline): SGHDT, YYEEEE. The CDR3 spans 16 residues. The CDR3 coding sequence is TGTGCCAGCAGCTTGGTGGACAGGGGGCCTGGGGACATTCAGTACTTC. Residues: CASSLVDRGPGDIQYF.

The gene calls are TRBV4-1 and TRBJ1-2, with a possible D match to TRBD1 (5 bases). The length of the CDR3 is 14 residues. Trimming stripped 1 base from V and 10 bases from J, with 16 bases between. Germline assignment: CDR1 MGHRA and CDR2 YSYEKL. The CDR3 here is CASSQASREDAYTF. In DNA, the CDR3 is TGCGCCAGCAGCCAAGCGTCCAGGGAAGATGCCTACACCTTC.